The source of this TCR beta chain is a study of CD8+ T cells in alopecia areata. Study at large: For the treated group, dosing was oral tofacitinib at 5 to 10 mg twice daily. Study-wide results and limits: Tofacitinib significantly brought down scalp clonality and expanded CD8+ clones among top 100. Lesional scalp, especially alopecia totalis/universalis, showed higher clonality than normal scalp. Only a single nonresponder existed, so baseline CD8+ expansion links stay unclear.

Investigators isolated RNA and reverse transcribed it into cDNA to act as the sequencing template. The data were produced by immunoSEQ multiplex PCR, yet TCRdb's version contains in-frame clones alone and is incomplete. The sample yields about 76,000 clones, around 65% seen once. Germline V lookup: CDR1 SGHTA, CDR2 FQGNSA. Trimming took off 6 bases at V and 0 bases at J, with 8 bases between the two ends. This CDR3 is built from 13 residues. Remarks on this clone: The antigen is undetermined.

Treatment described: oral pan-JAK inhibitor, 5-10 mg twice daily. V is TRBV7-2 and J is TRBJ1-1, with no clear D. Here the sequenced sample was CD8+ T cells sorted from blood, taken at week 24, from a patient treated with tofacitinib. This sequence was found in a human donor with alopecia areata. The CDR3 DNA reads TGTGCCAGCAGTAATGGGCTGAACACTGAAGCTTTCTTT. It specifies CASSNGLNTEAFF.